Given below is one T cell receptor (beta chain) in context. Its antigen remains unknown. The data were obtained in a study of Tregs in tolerant kidney transplant recipients. Unstimulated Tregs (CD4+CD25+CD127-) and CD4+CD25- non-Tregs were sorted from PBMCs. The V gene's germline CDR1 is MNHEY and CDR2 SMNVEV (reference sequence). The length of the CDR3 is 17 residues. V was cut by 5 bases and J by 0 bases, with 19 bases left in between. Only in-frame clones appear in the TCRdb table, and some are missing; sequencing was by immunoSEQ multiplex PCR. The table has about 240,000 clones, roughly four fifths seen once. Study outcomes and limitations: Activated donor B cell expansion appeared to reveal the most relevant donor-specific TCRbeta repertoire. The small number of patients limits these findings pending further validation.

The TCR sequence derives from a human donor in good health. The sequenced sample consisted of CD4+ T cells from blood. V gene TRBV27 combines with J gene TRBJ1-2; D might be TRBD1 (6 bases). The CDR3 protein is CASSGASGHQTNYGYTF. CDR3 in DNA: TGTGCCAGCAGTGGCGCTTCGGGACACCAGACTAACTATGGCTACACCTTC.